This entry features one TCR beta chain sequence. Its antigen is unknown. Using around 200 ng DNA, 30,000 to 35,000 T cell genomes, the sorted-subset replicate PCRs were run. Produced via immunoSEQ multiplex PCR; TCRdb's table is partial and in-frame only. The table includes roughly 2 million clones, approximately 95% detected once. These data are taken from a study of shared clonotypes between healthy human individuals. Study background: Aged 18 to 49, the donors were a couple of women and a few men. Notes on the study in general: Memory subsets had estimated richness that was generally smaller than that of naive subsets.

Germline lookup yields CDR1 SGHRS and CDR2 YFSETQ. The CDR3 spans 15 residues. Deletions cut 4 bases from V and 0 bases from J, with 12 bases between. The chain couples TRBV5-1 to TRBJ2-3; no reliable D call. Sequencing used naive CD4+ T cells sorted from blood. The subset is: CD45RA+ positively selected. This receptor was identified in a man in his late teens or twenties in good health. The CDR3 loop reads CASSAGFFSTDTQYF. Here the CDR3 DNA reads TGCGCCAGCAGCGCAGGCTTCTTTAGCACAGATACGCAGTATTTT.